The 20 T cell receptor beta chains in this list originate from one sample, sequenced in a study of OX40 agonist ivuxolimab in advanced cancers. Data came from immunoSEQ multiplex PCR; TCRdb stores just in-frame clones and leaves some out. This table has about 80,000 clones, roughly 90% appearing once. The sequences come from CD4+ or CD8+ T cells sorted from blood, collected in a trial of the OX40 agonist ivuxolimab. The receptors shown here come from an adult with an advanced solid tumor such as melanoma, head and neck, liver or kidney cancer.

The count of this clone is one. V is TRBV28 and J is TRBJ1-5; unclear D gene. CDR3 length: 13 amino acids. The V end lost 3 bases, the J end lost 0 bases, and 3 bases lay between the germline ends. CDR1 is MDHEN and CDR2 is SYDVKM in the germline V gene. Here the CDR3 DNA reads TGTGCCAGCAGTTTTTATAGCAATCAGCCCCAGCATTTT. As protein: CASSFYSNQPQHF.

This rearrangement joins TRBV6-5 to TRBJ2-2; TRBD1 matches 9 bases. This CDR3 is built from 15 residues. Germline CDR1 reads MNHEY; CDR2 reads SVGAGI. The V and J ends lost 4 bases and 4 bases, in that order; junction bases with no gene match: 4. CDR3 coding DNA: TGTGCCAGCAGTTGGACAGGGGTTTCCACCGGGGAGCTGTTTTTT. This translates into CASSWTGVSTGELFF.

The rearrangement links TRBV11-2 to TRBJ1-1, with 7 nucleotides matching TRBD1. From germline, CDR1 is SGHAT and CDR2 FQNNGV. There are 15 residues in the CDR3. J lost 4 bases, V lost 4 bases, and 9 bases had no gene match. This CDR3 is CASSWPLTGSTEAFF. The CDR3 DNA reads as TGTGCCAGCAGCTGGCCCTTGACAGGGTCCACTGAAGCTTTCTTT. Supplemented by reference TRBV11-2 and TRBJ1-1, the full variable domain reads EAGVAQSPRYKIIEKRQSVAFWCNPISGHATLYWYQQILGQGPKLLIQFQNNGVVDDSQLPKDRFSAERLKGVDSTLKIQPAKLEDSAVYLCASSWPLTGSTEAFFGQGTRLTVV.

For the CDR3, the DNA is TGTGCCAGCAGCTTATATAGTATTGGCTCCTACGAGCAGTACTTC. Residues: CASSLYSIGSYEQYF. The V call is TRBV7-2, the J call TRBJ2-7, with D hard to call. Trimming pared 2 bases from V and 0 bases from J, leaving 11 bases between. CDR1 SGHTA and CDR2 FQGNSA come from the germline V gene. The CDR3 consists of 15 residues.

This rearrangement joins TRBV4-2 to TRBJ2-1, with D tentatively TRBD1 or TRBD2 (5 bases each). CDR3 length: 14 amino acids. Germline CDR1 LGHNA, CDR2 YNFKEQ. Trimming removed 0 bases from V and 11 bases from J, with 14 bases in between. The CDR3 loop reads CASSQEDSDSKQFF. The CDR3 nucleotides read TGTGCCAGCAGCCAAGAGGACTCCGACAGCAAGCAGTTCTTC.

The chain employs TRBV7-6 and TRBJ1-3, with D maybe TRBD1 (6 bases). Germline assignment: CDR1 SGHVS and CDR2 FNYEAQ. Between the trimmed V and J ends, which lost 5 bases and 11 bases, there was a span of 22 bases. The CDR3 totals 15 residues. The CDR3 region is CASSREPLTGGAIYF. CDR3 in DNA: TGTGCCAGCAGCCGAGAACCGCTAACGGGGGGCGCCATATATTTT. Full variable domain (remainder filled in from reference TRBV7-6 and TRBJ1-3): GAGVSQSPRYKVTKRGQDVALRCDPISGHVSLYWYRQALGQGPEFLTYFNYEAQQDKSGLPNDRFSAERPEGSISTLTIQRTEQRDSAMYRCASSREPLTGGAIYFGEGSWLTVV.

The chain employs TRBV5-4 and TRBJ1-1; D unclear. CDR3 length: 13 amino acids. Germline assignment: CDR1 SGHNT and CDR2 YYREEE (reference sequence). V gave up 0 bases and J gave up 0 bases, with 3 bases separating them. The CDR3 loop is CASSLGMNTEAFF. In nucleotides, the CDR3 is TGTGCCAGCAGCTTGGGGATGAACACTGAAGCTTTCTTT.

The chain's CDR3 is CAWSALGDTRQGYTF. The CDR3 nucleotides read TGTGCCTGGAGTGCCCTGGGGGACACCCGGCAAGGCTACACCTTC. The chain links TRBV30 to TRBJ1-2; possibly TRBD1 for D (6 bases). Germline-derived CDR1 and CDR2 are GTSNPN and SVGIG (reference sequence). V was clipped by 1 base and J by 8 bases, with 20 bases between them. The CDR3 is made up of 15 amino acids. The full variable domain, completed using reference TRBV30 and TRBJ1-2, is SQTIHQWPATLVQPVGSPLSLECTVEGTSNPNLYWYRQAAGRGLQLLFYSVGIGQISSEVPQNLSASRPQDRQFILSSKKLLLSDSGFYLCAWSALGDTRQGYTFGSGTRLTVV.

This clone was detected once. The chain carries TRBV9 and TRBJ2-5, with D possibly matching TRBD1 (6 bases). Germline lookup yields CDR1 SGDLS and CDR2 YYNGEE. There are 15 residues in the CDR3. V lost 4 bases to trimming and J lost 4 bases, with 17 bases between them. The CDR3 nucleotides are TGTGCCAGCAGCCCGATCGGACAGACTGCAGAGACCCAGTACTTC. This sequence encodes CASSPIGQTAETQYF.

The rearrangement uses TRBV9 and TRBJ1-1; no definite D call. V lost 0 bases, J lost 0 bases, and 6 bases lay in between. CDR3 length: 14 residues. The germline V gene encodes CDR1 SGDLS and CDR2 YYNGEE. The CDR3 here is CASSVAQLNTEAFF. The CDR3 DNA sequence: TGTGCCAGCAGCGTAGCACAGTTGAACACTGAAGCTTTCTTT.

The CDR3 DNA sequence: TGTGCCAGTAGTAAGGGACTAGCGGGAGGGCTCCCAGATACGCAGTATTTT. It is translated as CASSKGLAGGLPDTQYF. The rearrangement uses TRBV19 and TRBJ2-3, with 16 bases that match TRBD2. From germline, CDR1 is LNHDA and CDR2 SQIVND (reference sequence). V trimming: 4 bases; J trimming: 4 bases; junction bases outside the gene matches: 5. This CDR3 spans 17 amino acids.

The V call is TRBV7-2, the J call TRBJ2-7; D unclear. The V and J ends lost 2 bases and 0 bases respectively, with 14 bases between them. Germline CDR1 reads SGHTA; CDR2 reads FQGNSA. The CDR3 extends over 16 amino acids. CDR3 residues: CASSLRIAPSSYEQYF. As DNA, the CDR3 is TGTGCCAGCAGCTTAAGGATAGCCCCCAGCTCCTACGAGCAGTACTTC.

V and J are TRBV2 and TRBJ2-1, with TRBD2 matching 8 bases. V trimming: 4 bases; J trimming: 6 bases; junction bases outside the gene matches: 11. CDR1 and CDR2 from the germline V gene are SNHLY and FYNNEI. The CDR3 extends over 16 amino acids. The CDR3 DNA reads as TGTGCCAGCAGTGCGGTCAGAGCGGGAGTACGCAATGAGCAGTTCTTC. It specifies CASSAVRAGVRNEQFF.

The DNA of the CDR3 is TGTGCCAGCAGTTTTTCGGGTTACGGCGAGCAGTACTTC. Protein: CASSFSGYGEQYF. This chain uses TRBV28 with TRBJ2-7, with D hard to call. Germline lookup yields CDR1 MDHEN and CDR2 SYDVKM. Trimming removed 3 bases from V and 6 bases from J, with 12 bases in between. The CDR3 length is 13 residues.

The chain joins TRBV18 to TRBJ2-5; TRBD1 might be the D (5 bases). V lost 3 bases and J 3 bases, leaving 11 bases between the germline ends. This CDR3 is 14 amino acids long. Germline V CDR1 and CDR2: KGHSH, LQKENI. For the CDR3, the DNA is TGTGCCAGCTCACCGGGTTCAGGGAAAGAGACCCAGTACTTC. This codes for CASSPGSGKETQYF.

The genes are TRBV28 and TRBJ2-5, with 12 positions matching TRBD2. The CDR3 is 20 amino acids. CDR1 and CDR2 from the germline V gene are MDHEN and SYDVKM. The J segment lost 4 bases and the V segment lost 0 bases, leaving 15 bases of the junction unmatched. The CDR3: CASSLWATSGRSALGETQYF. For the CDR3, the DNA is TGTGCCAGCAGTTTATGGGCAACTAGCGGGAGGTCGGCTCTGGGAGAGACCCAGTACTTC. Based on the CDR3 plus reference TRBV28 and TRBJ2-5, the full variable domain is DVKVTQSSRYLVKRTGEKVFLECVQDMDHENMFWYRQDPGLGLRLIYFSYDVKMKEKGDIPEGYSVSREKKERFSLILESASTNQTSMYLCASSLWATSGRSALGETQYFGPGTRLLVL.

This rearrangement joins TRBV19 to TRBJ2-2, with 11 bases that match TRBD1. Unmatched junction bases numbered 9, after V lost 5 bases and J lost 1 base. The CDR3 consists of 18 residues. The germline gives CDR1 LNHDA, CDR2 SQIVND (reference sequence). Here the CDR3 reads CASSLRPGTGGNTGELFF. In nucleotides, the CDR3 is TGTGCCAGTAGTTTGAGACCCGGGACAGGGGGGAACACCGGGGAGCTGTTTTTT.

This chain uses TRBV12-5 with TRBJ2-7; 7 nucleotides align to TRBD1. Looked up from germline, CDR1 is LGHNT and CDR2 is FRNRAP. The CDR3 totals 17 residues. Trimming at V came to 0 bases and at J to 0 bases, leaving 8 bases not matched to a gene. In nucleotides, the CDR3 is TGTGCTAGTGGTTTGGTTTTAGGACAGGAACTCTCCTACGAGCAGTACTTC. It encodes CASGLVLGQELSYEQYF.

The chain uses TRBV19 and TRBJ2-7, with 7 positions matching TRBD2. In germline, CDR1 is LNHDA, CDR2 SQIVND (reference sequence). V was clipped by 0 bases and J by 3 bases; unmatched bases: 5. The CDR3 consists of 15 residues. In nucleotides, the CDR3 is TGTGCCAGTAGTATAGAAGGCGGGAGATTCTACGAGCAGTACTTC. It encodes CASSIEGGRFYEQYF.

This clone occurred once. The chain employs TRBV19 and TRBJ1-2; 9 bases are a match to TRBD1. V lost 6 bases, J lost 4 bases, and 12 bases stayed unmatched. There are 16 residues in the CDR3. Germline CDR1 and CDR2: LNHDA and SQIVND (reference sequence). The DNA for the CDR3 is TGTGCCAGTAGGAAGACAGGGGGAACTGACCTCTATGGCTACACCTTC. Translation gives CASRKTGGTDLYGYTF.